Only one count was recorded for the clone carrying this T cell receptor (beta chain). Its antigen remains unknown. The sample is drawn from a study of T cell responses to AZD1222 COVID-19 vaccine. Study outcomes and limitations: Increased Spike-specific TCR breadth and depth were observed after two AZD1222 doses. Variant regions that are unmutated are reportedly the target of nearly half of spike-specific TCRs. At baseline, seropositivity was found in only a handful of AZD1222 recipients. Every sample of the repertoires postdated the peak T cell response.

Germline CDR1 reads SGHVS; CDR2 reads FQNEAQ. The CDR3 is 12 residues long. The V and J ends lost 10 bases and 0 bases respectively, with 9 bases between them. TCRdb keeps only in-frame clones here, not all; method: immunoSEQ multiplex PCR. The table includes 130,000 to 150,000 clones, approximately 90% detected once. This specimen was peripheral blood, taken on day 0 of AZD1222 vaccination. This TCR was sampled from an adult in good health. The chain uses TRBV7-8 and TRBJ1-2; possible D gene TRBD1, 6 bases. Here the CDR3 reads CATGVPNYGYTF. The CDR3 DNA follows: TGTGCCACAGGGGTGCCTAACTATGGCTACACCTTC. Full variable domain (outside the CDR3, taken from reference TRBV7-8 and TRBJ1-2): GAGVSQSPRYKVAKRGQDVALRCDPISGHVSLFWYQQALGQGPEFLTYFQNEAQLDKSGLPSDRFFAERPEGSVSTLKIQRTQQEDSAVYLCATGVPNYGYTFGSGTRLTVV.